This TCR beta chain is from a study of T cell responses to AZD1222 COVID-19 vaccine. Study details: Combined were second doses at about 4 or about 12 weeks.

Sequencing was performed with immunoSEQ multiplex PCR; in TCRdb, only in-frame clones are kept and a portion is missing. The sample lists more than 95,000 clones, about nine tenths seen once, with 35% to 50% in the top ten. The CDR3 extends over 15 amino acids. V lost 6 bases and J lost 6; bases outside the gene matches: 11. Germline V gene data show CDR1 as MDHEN and CDR2 as SYDVKM. With regard to this clone: What it recognizes is unknown.

Study results and limitations: Dominant CD4 TCR responses targeted spike regions 160-218 and 743-854. The study found Spike-specific TCR breadth and depth rose after two AZD1222 doses. Among the donors, most were white British and more were female, and clonal diversity was possibly underestimated.

The rearrangement joins TRBV28 to TRBJ2-1; 7 bases are a match to TRBD2. The clonotype comes from an adult in good health. Sequencing was performed on peripheral blood, taken on day 0 of AZD1222 vaccination. The CDR3: CASSSLAGDSNEQFF. The DNA for the CDR3 is TGTGCCAGCAGCTCCCTCGCGGGAGACTCCAATGAGCAGTTCTTC. Full variable domain (outside the CDR3, taken from reference TRBV28 and TRBJ2-1): DVKVTQSSRYLVKRTGEKVFLECVQDMDHENMFWYRQDPGLGLRLIYFSYDVKMKEKGDIPEGYSVSREKKERFSLILESASTNQTSMYLCASSSLAGDSNEQFFGPGTRLTVL.